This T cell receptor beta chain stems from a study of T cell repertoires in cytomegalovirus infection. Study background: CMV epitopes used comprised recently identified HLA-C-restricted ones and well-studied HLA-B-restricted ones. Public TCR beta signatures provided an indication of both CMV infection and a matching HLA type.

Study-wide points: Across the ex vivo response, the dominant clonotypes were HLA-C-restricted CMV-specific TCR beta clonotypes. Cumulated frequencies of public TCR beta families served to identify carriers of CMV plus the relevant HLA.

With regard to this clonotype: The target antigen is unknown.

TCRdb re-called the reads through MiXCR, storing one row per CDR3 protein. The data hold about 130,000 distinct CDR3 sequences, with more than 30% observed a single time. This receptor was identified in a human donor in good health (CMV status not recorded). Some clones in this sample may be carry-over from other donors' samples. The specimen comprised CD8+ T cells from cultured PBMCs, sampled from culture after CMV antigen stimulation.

The CDR3 region has the DNA TGTGCCAGCTTCAGAGACGGGACCTATCCGGGAGATACGCAGTATTTT. It codes for CASFRDGTYPGDTQYF. V and J are TRBV18 and TRBJ2-3; D might be TRBD1 or TRBD2, each matching 5 bases. Trimming removed 7 bases at V and 5 bases at J, with 22 bases between. The CDR3 sequence is 16 residues long. Germline CDR1 is KGHSH and CDR2 is LQKENI.